This T cell receptor (beta chain) emerged from a study of T cells after yellow fever vaccination. Overall study: Low-cell-number fractions were prepared with SMART-Seq v4 Ultra Low Input.

This clonotype was seen more than once but under ten times. From the 5' RACE reads, TCRdb called clonotypes with MiXCR, one entry per CDR3 protein. Of some 300,000 distinct CDR3 sequences detected, around 4% appear once; the ten largest clones hold about 25%. The germline CDR1 and CDR2 sequences are ENHRY and SYGVKD. The CDR3 sequence is 14 residues long. Trimming pared 0 bases from V and 6 bases from J, leaving 9 bases between. The chain employs TRBV10-3 and TRBJ1-3; unclear D gene. The source is a man between 18 and 35 years old who received the YFV17D yellow fever vaccine. This specimen was PBMCs, taken on the day of the yellow fever booster vaccination. The chain's CDR3 is CAISESGFSNTIYF. The CDR3 bases are TGTGCCATCAGTGAGTCCGGGTTCTCAAACACCATATATTTT.